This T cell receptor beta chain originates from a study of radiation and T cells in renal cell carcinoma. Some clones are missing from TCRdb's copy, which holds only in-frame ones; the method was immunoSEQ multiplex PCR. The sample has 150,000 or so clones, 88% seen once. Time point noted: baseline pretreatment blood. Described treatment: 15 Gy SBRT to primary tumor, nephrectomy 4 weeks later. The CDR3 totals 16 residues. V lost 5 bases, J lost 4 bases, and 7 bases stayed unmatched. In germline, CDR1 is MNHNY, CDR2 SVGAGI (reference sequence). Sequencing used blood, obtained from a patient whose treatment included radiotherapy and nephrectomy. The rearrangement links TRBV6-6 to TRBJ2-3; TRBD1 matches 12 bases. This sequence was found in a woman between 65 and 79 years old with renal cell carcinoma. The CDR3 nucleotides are TGTGCCAGCAGTGGCACCGGGACAGGGGGCCCAGATACGCAGTATTTT. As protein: CASSGTGTGGPDTQYF.